Below are 15 T cell receptor beta chains sequenced from a single sample in a study of blood T cell repertoires in COVID-19. Data came from immunoSEQ multiplex PCR; TCRdb stores just in-frame clones and leaves some out. This sample has approximately 60,000 clones, with about 81% found just once. The material sequenced was peripheral blood. Receptors originate from a woman aged 55-75 years with acute or convalescent COVID-19.

The chain combines TRBV6-2 or TRBV6-3 with TRBJ2-5, with TRBD1 identical over 8 bases. Germline trimming cut 7 bases from V and 4 bases from J; bases unmatched to any gene: 11. The CDR3 has 15 amino acids. The V gene's germline CDR1 is MNHEY and CDR2 SVGEGT. The CDR3 DNA reads as TGTGCCAGCACCCCGGGGCAGGGGGCCGTAGAGACCCAGTACTTC. It translates to CASTPGQGAVETQYF.

The chain is built from TRBV20-1 and TRBJ2-4; D remains unclear. CDR3 length: 16 amino acids. Germline V gene data show CDR1 as DFQATT and CDR2 as SNEGSKA (reference sequence). Trimming cost V 3 bases and J 0 bases, with 15 bases left between them. CDR3 amino acids: CSASNLLTLAKNIQYF. CDR3 nucleotide sequence: TGCAGTGCTAGTAATCTGCTGACACTAGCCAAAAACATTCAGTACTTC.

The chain combines TRBV4-1 with TRBJ2-1; TRBD2 matches 11 bases. The V gene's germline CDR1 is MGHRA and CDR2 YSYEKL. Trimming removed 2 bases from V and 0 bases from J; junction bases left unmatched: 3. The CDR3 loop spans 17 amino acids. This chain's CDR3 is CASSQLAGGRSYNEQFF. DNA of the CDR3: TGCGCCAGCAGCCAACTAGCGGGGGGCCGCTCCTACAATGAGCAGTTCTTC.

The chain recombines TRBV9 with TRBJ2-3; 9 positions match TRBD2. This CDR3 spans 16 amino acids. Germline CDR1 is SGDLS and CDR2 is YYNGEE. V gave up 0 bases and J gave up 5 bases; unmatched junction bases: 7. CDR3 bases: TGTGCCAGCAGCGTAGCTTGGCGGGGGGGCCAAGATACGCAGTATTTT. Translation: CASSVAWRGGQDTQYF.

The chain recombines TRBV19 with TRBJ1-1, with D perhaps TRBD1 (6 bases). The CDR3 contains 14 residues. With 3 bases removed from V and 5 bases from J, the gap between germline ends came to 13 bases. Germline assignment: CDR1 LNHDA and CDR2 SQIVND (reference sequence). In DNA, the CDR3 is TGTGCCAGTAGTATCCAGGGGTGGATGACTGAAGCTTTCTTT. Protein sequence: CASSIQGWMTEAFF.

This clone came up once. V gene TRBV7-9 combines with J gene TRBJ2-1, with TRBD1 as a possible D gene (5 bases). Germline CDR1 SEHNR, CDR2 FQNEAQ (reference sequence). This CDR3 comprises 16 residues. Trimming pared 5 bases from V and 2 bases from J, leaving 16 bases between. The DNA of the CDR3 is TGTGCCAGCAGCCTTGGGGCTACCTTCACCTACAATGAGCAGTTCTTC. This sequence encodes CASSLGATFTYNEQFF.

This clone has more than one count but fewer than ten. The chain has TRBV19 and TRBJ1-1; D remains unclear. Between the trimmed V and J ends, which lost 4 bases and 4 bases, there was a span of 16 bases. The CDR3 loop spans 15 amino acids. The germline CDR1 and CDR2 sequences are LNHDA and SQIVND (reference sequence). The CDR3 DNA follows: TGTGCCAGTAGTACTGACCGGGCGGGGTTCACTGAAGCTTTCTTT. This encodes CASSTDRAGFTEAFF.

This clone was counted a single time. The chain couples TRBV3-1 (or the pseudogene TRBV3-2) to TRBJ1-1, with a possible D match to TRBD1 (5 bases). Germline V lookup: CDR1 LGHDT, CDR2 YNNKEL (reference sequence). CDR3 length equals 13 residues. The V and J ends lost 1 base and 6 bases respectively, with 9 bases between them. CDR3 DNA sequence: TGTGCCAGCAGCCAAGGGAAGGGGCCTGAAGCTTTCTTT. Protein product: CASSQGKGPEAFF.

This chain joins TRBV29-1 and TRBJ1-1, with TRBD1 identical over 7 bases. The CDR3 runs to 11 residues. V lost 7 bases, J lost 4 bases, and 3 bases stayed unmatched. CDR1 and CDR2 from the germline V gene are SQVTM and ANQGSEA. Here the CDR3 reads CSERQGTEAFF. CDR3 nucleotides: TGCAGCGAGAGACAGGGCACTGAAGCTTTCTTT.

The CDR3 DNA follows: TGTGCCAGCAGCTTAATGACAGGGTTGGGTGGTAATTCACCCCTCCACTTT. Protein product: CASSLMTGLGGNSPLHF. The chain carries TRBV11-2 and TRBJ1-6; 7 bases map to TRBD1. The CDR3 is 17 residues long. The germline gives CDR1 SGHAT, CDR2 FQNNGV. After removal of 2 bases from V and 6 bases from J, the junction contained 10 bases not matched to a gene.

The chain combines TRBV2 with TRBJ2-2; 13 nucleotides line up with TRBD2. The trim removed 6 bases at V and 7 bases at J, leaving 5 bases unmatched. The CDR3 extends over 15 amino acids. The V gene's germline CDR1 is SNHLY and CDR2 FYNNEI. Here the CDR3 DNA reads TGTGCCAGCAGGGGGGGGACTAGCGGGAACGGGGAGCTGTTTTTT. This encodes CASRGGTSGNGELFF.

By sample fraction, this clone is medium-sized. CDR3 loop: CASSQEGLGQGSGELFF. CDR3 DNA: TGCGCCAGCAGCCAAGAAGGGTTAGGACAGGGGTCCGGGGAGCTGTTTTTT. This sequence joins TRBV4-1 and TRBJ2-2; TRBD1 matches 9 bases. This CDR3 has 17 residues. Germline-derived CDR1 and CDR2 are MGHRA and YSYEKL. Losses at the gene ends were 0 bases for V and 6 bases for J; bases not matched to a gene: 8.

The chain combines TRBV6-5 with TRBJ1-5; no definite D call. This CDR3 region has 14 residues. The V end lost 0 bases, the J end lost 5 bases, and 8 bases lay between the germline ends. Germline V gene data show CDR1 as MNHEY and CDR2 as SVGAGI. The CDR3 protein is CASSYSGRHQPQHF. CDR3 nucleotides: TGTGCCAGCAGTTACTCGGGCAGGCATCAGCCCCAGCATTTT.

The chain combines TRBV6-1 with TRBJ2-7; TRBD2 matches 9 bases. The CDR3 has 12 amino acids. Germline-derived CDR1 and CDR2 are MNHNS and SASEGT. Trimming at V came to 11 bases and at J to 3 bases, leaving 5 bases not matched to a gene. The CDR3 protein is CASGSGGYEQYF. The CDR3 DNA reads TGTGCCTCGGGTAGCGGGGGCTACGAGCAGTACTTC.

This clone was counted once. This chain joins TRBV24-1 and TRBJ2-3, with D perhaps TRBD1 (6 bases). Trimming cost V 1 base and J 2 bases, with 12 bases left between them. CDR3 length: 16 residues. Germline CDR1 KGHDR, CDR2 SFDVKD. The chain's CDR3 is CATSDFGDNDTDTQYF. The CDR3 DNA follows: TGTGCCACCAGTGATTTTGGGGACAATGACACAGATACGCAGTATTTT.